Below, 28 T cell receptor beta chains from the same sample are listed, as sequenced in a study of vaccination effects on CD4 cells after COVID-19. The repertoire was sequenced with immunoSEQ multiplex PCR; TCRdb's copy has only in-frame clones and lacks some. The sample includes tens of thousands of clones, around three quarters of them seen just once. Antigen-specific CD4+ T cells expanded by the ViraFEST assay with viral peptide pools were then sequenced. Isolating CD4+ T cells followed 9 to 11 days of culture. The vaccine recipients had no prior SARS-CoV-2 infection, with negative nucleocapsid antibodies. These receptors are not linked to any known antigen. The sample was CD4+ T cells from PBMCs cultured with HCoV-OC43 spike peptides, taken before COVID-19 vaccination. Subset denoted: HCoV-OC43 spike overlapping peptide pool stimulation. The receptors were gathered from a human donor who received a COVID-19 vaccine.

The CDR3 region has the DNA TGTGCCAGCAGCTTGGGTAGGGAATCCTTAAATGAGCAGTTCTTC. Translated: CASSLGRESLNEQFF. The chain employs TRBV5-6 and TRBJ2-1; D remains unclear. Germline CDR1 reads SGHDT; CDR2 reads YYEEEE. Trimming shortened V by 0 bases and J by 7 bases, and 14 bases separated the two germline ends. This CDR3 contains 15 residues.

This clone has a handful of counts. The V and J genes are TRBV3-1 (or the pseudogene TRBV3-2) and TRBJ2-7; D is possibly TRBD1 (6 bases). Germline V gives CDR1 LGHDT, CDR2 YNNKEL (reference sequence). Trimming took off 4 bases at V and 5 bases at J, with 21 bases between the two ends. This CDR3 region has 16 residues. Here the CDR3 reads CASSPNVMGASHEQYV. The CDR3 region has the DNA TGTGCCAGCAGCCCAAACGTTATGGGGGCATCACACGAGCAGTACGTC.

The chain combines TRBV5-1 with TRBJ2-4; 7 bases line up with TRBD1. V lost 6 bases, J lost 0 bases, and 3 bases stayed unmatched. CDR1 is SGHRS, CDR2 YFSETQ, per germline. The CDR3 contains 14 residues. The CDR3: CASTTGEAKNIQYF. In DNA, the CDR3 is TGCGCCAGCACCACAGGGGAAGCCAAAAACATTCAGTACTTC.

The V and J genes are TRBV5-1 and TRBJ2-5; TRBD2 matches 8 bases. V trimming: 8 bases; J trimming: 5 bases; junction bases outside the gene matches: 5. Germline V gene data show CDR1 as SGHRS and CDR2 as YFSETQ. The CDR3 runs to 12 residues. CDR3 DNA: TGCGCCAGTCGGGAGGGTTGGGAGACCCAGTACTTC. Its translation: CASREGWETQYF.

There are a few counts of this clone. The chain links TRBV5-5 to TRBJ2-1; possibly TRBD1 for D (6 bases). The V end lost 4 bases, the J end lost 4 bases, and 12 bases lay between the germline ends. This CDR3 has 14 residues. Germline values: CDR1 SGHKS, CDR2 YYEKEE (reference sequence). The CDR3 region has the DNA TGTGCCAGCAGCCTCGACGGACAGTACAATGAGCAGTTCTTC. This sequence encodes CASSLDGQYNEQFF.

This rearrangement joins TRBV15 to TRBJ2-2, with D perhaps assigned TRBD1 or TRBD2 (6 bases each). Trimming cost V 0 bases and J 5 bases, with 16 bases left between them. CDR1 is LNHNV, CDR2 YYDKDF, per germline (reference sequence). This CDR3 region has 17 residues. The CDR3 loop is CATSRDGGGLRTGELFF. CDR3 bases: TGTGCCACCAGCAGAGATGGAGGGGGATTGCGGACCGGGGAGCTGTTTTTT.

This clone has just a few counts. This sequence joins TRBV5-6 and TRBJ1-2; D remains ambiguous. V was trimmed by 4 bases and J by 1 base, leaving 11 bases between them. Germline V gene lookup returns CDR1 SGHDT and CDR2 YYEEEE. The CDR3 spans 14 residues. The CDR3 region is CASSTGRLNYGYTF. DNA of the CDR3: TGTGCCAGCAGCACCGGCAGGCTTAACTATGGCTACACCTTC.

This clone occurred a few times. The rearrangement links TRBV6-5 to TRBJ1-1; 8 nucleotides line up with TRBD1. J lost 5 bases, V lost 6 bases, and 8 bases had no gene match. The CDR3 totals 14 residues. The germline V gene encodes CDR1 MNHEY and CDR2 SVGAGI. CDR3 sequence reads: CASRPGGGGTEAFF. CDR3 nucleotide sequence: TGTGCCAGCAGACCAGGGGGCGGTGGAACTGAAGCTTTCTTT.

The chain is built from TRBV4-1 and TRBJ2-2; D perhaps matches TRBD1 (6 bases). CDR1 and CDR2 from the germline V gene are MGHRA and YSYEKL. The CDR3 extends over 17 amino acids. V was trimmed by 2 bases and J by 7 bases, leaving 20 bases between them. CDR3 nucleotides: TGCGCCAGCAGCCAATTTTGGGCAGGGGTCCCAATCGGGGAGCTGTTTTTT. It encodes CASSQFWAGVPIGELFF.

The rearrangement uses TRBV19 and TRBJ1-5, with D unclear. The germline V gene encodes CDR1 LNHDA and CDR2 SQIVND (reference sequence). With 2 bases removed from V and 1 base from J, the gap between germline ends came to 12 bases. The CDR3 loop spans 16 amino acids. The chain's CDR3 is CASSIIGFQSNQPQHF. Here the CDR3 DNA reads TGTGCCAGTAGTATAATTGGGTTTCAGAGCAATCAGCCCCAGCATTTT.

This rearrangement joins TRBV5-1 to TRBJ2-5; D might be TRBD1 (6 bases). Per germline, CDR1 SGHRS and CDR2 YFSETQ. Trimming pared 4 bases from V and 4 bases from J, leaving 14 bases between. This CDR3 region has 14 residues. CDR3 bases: TGCGCCAGCAGCCTAATACAGGGTGCAGAGACCCAGTACTTC. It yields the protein CASSLIQGAETQYF.

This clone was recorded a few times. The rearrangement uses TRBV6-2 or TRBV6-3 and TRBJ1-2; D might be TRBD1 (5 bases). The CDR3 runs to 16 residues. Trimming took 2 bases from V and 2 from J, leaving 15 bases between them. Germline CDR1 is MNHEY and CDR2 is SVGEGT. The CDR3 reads CASSYPAQGGNYGYTF. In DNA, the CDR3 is TGTGCCAGCAGTTACCCAGCGCAGGGTGGCAACTATGGCTACACCTTC.

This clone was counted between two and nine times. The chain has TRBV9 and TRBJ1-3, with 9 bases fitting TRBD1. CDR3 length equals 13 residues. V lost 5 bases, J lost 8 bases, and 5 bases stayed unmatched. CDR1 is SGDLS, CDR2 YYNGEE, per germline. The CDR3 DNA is TGTGCCAGCAGTCGGGACAGGGTGGACACCATATATTTT. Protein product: CASSRDRVDTIYF.

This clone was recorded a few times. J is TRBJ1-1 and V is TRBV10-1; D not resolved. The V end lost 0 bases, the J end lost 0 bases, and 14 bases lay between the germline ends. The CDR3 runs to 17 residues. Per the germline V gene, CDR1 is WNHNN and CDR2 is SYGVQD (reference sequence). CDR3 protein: CASSESMIGDLNTEAFF. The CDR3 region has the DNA TGCGCCAGCAGTGAGTCGATGATTGGCGATTTGAACACTGAAGCTTTCTTT.

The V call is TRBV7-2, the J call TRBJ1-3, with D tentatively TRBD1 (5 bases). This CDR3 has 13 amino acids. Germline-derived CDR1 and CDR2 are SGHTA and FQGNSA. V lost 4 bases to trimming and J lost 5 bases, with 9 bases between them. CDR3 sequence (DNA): TGTGCCAGCAGCTCCCAGGGTCGAAACACCATATATTTT. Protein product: CASSSQGRNTIYF.

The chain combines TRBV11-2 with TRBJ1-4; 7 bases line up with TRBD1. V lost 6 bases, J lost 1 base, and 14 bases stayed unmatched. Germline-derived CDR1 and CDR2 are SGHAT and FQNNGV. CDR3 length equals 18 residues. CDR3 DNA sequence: TGTGCCAGCAGGCCCCGGCATAAGACAGGGATAACTAATGAAAAACTGTTTTTT. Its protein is CASRPRHKTGITNEKLFF. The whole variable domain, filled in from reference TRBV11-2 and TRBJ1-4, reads EAGVAQSPRYKIIEKRQSVAFWCNPISGHATLYWYQQILGQGPKLLIQFQNNGVVDDSQLPKDRFSAERLKGVDSTLKIQPAKLEDSAVYLCASRPRHKTGITNEKLFFGSGTQLSVL.

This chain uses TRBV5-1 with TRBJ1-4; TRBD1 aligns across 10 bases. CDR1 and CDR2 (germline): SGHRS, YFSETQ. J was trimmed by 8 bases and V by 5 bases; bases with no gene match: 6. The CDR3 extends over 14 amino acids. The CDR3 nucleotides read TGCGCCAGCAGGCCGACAGGGGGCGGGGAAAAACTGTTTTTT. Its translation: CASRPTGGGEKLFF. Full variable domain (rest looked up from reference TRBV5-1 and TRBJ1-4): KAGVTQTPRYLIKTRGQQVTLSCSPISGHRSVSWYQQTPGQGLQFLFEYFSETQRNKGNFPGRFSGRQFSNSRSEMNVSTLELGDSALYLCASRPTGGGEKLFFGSGTQLSVL.

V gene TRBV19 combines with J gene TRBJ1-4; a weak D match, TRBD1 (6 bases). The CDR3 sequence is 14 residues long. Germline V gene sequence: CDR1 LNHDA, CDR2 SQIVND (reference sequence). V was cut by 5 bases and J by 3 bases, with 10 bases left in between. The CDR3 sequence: CASSYRASNEKLFF. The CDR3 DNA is TGTGCCAGTAGTTACAGGGCTTCTAATGAAAAACTGTTTTTT.

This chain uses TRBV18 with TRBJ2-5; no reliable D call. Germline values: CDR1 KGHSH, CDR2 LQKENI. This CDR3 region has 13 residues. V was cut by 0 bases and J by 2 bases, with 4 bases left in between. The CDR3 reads CASSPPGQETQYF. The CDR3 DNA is TGTGCCAGCTCACCACCGGGACAAGAGACCCAGTACTTC.

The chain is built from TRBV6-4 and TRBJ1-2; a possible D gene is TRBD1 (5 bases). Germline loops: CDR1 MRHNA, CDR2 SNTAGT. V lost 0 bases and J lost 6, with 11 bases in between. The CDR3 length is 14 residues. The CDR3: CASSDSAGMDGYTF. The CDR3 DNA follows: TGTGCCAGCAGTGACTCGGCAGGGATGGATGGCTACACCTTC.

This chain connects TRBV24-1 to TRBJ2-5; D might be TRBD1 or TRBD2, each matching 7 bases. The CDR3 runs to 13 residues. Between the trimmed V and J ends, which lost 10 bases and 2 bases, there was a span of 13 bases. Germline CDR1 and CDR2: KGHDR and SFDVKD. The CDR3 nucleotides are TGTGCCACACAGGGGAGGGGGCAAGAGACCCAGTACTTC. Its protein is CATQGRGQETQYF.

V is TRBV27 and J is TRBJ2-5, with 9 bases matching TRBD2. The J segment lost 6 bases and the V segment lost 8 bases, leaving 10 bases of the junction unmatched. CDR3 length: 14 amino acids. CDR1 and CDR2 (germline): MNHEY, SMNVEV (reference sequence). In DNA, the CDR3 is TGTGCCAGCGAGGCGCAGCGGGGGGCGAAGACCCAGTACTTC. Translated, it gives CASEAQRGAKTQYF.

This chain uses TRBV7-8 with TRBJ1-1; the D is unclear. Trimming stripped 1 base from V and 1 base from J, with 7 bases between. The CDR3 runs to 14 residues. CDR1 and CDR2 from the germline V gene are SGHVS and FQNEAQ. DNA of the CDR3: TGTGCCAGCAGCTTAGTGTCGCAGAACACTGAAGCTTTCTTT. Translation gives CASSLVSQNTEAFF.

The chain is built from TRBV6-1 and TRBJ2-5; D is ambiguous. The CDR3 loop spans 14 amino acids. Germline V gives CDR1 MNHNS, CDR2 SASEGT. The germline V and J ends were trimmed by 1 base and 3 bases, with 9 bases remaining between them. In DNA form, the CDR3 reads TGTGCCAGCAGTGAAGATTTGCGGAAAGAGACCCAGTACTTC. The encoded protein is CASSEDLRKETQYF.

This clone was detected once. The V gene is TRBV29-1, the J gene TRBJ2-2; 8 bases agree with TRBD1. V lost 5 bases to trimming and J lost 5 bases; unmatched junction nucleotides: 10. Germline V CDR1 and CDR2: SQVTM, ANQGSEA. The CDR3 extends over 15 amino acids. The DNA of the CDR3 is TGCAGCGTTACAGGACAGGGTGAGGTTACCGGGGAGCTGTTTTTT. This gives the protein CSVTGQGEVTGELFF.

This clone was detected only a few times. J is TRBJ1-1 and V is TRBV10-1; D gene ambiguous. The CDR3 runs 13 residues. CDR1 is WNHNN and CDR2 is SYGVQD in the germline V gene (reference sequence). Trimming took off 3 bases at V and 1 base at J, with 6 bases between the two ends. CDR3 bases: TGCGCCAGCAGTGAATCCCCGAACACTGAAGCTTTCTTT. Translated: CASSESPNTEAFF.

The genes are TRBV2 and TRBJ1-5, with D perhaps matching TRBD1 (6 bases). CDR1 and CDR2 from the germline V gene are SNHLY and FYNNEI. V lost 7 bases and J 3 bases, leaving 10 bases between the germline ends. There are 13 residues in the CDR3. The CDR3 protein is CASTGQNNQPQHF. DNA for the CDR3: TGTGCCAGCACTGGACAGAACAATCAGCCCCAGCATTTT.

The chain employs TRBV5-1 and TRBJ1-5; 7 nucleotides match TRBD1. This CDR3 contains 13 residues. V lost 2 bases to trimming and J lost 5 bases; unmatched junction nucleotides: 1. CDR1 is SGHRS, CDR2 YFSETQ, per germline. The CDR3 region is CASSFTGDQPQHF. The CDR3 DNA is TGCGCCAGCAGCTTCACAGGGGATCAGCCCCAGCATTTT.